The 19 T cell receptor beta chains given below trace back to one sample, sequenced in a study of blood T cell repertoires in COVID-19. Here immunoSEQ multiplex PCR was the method, and the copy in TCRdb shows in-frame clones only, minus some. The table has over 11,000 clones, 90% seen once. The source material was peripheral blood. Source of these receptors: a human donor in a cohort sampled during active COVID-19.

This clone was counted between two and nine times. In DNA, the CDR3 is TGTGCCAGCAGTACCCTTCAGGGGTGGGAGACCCAGTACTTC. This encodes CASSTLQGWETQYF. The chain carries TRBV27 and TRBJ2-5; D possibly corresponds to TRBD1 (6 bases). From germline, CDR1 is MNHEY and CDR2 SMNVEV (reference sequence). The germline V and J ends were trimmed by 5 bases and 5 bases, with 15 bases remaining between them. CDR3 length: 14 amino acids.

The chain has TRBV5-4 and TRBJ2-2; 8 positions match TRBD1. Trimming cost V 2 bases and J 7 bases; bases outside gene matches: 7. In germline, CDR1 is SGHNT, CDR2 YYREEE (reference sequence). This CDR3 is built from 15 residues. This CDR3 is CASSFNVGQDGELFF. The CDR3 coding sequence is TGTGCCAGCAGCTTTAATGTGGGACAGGACGGGGAGCTGTTTTTT.

The CDR3 here is CASSSRETQYF. CDR3 bases: TGTGCCAGCAGCTCTCGGGAGACCCAGTACTTC. This sequence joins TRBV12-3 or TRBV12-4 and TRBJ2-5; D not certain. With 6 bases removed from V and 5 bases from J, the gap between germline ends came to 7 bases. CDR3 length: 11 residues.

This chain connects TRBV19 to TRBJ1-4; a possible D gene is TRBD1 (6 bases). This CDR3 contains 15 residues. V lost 5 bases, J lost 8 bases, and 18 bases lay in between. The germline V gene encodes CDR1 LNHDA and CDR2 SQIVND (reference sequence). The CDR3 coding sequence is TGTGCCAGTAGTGGGCAGACAGGCGGCAAAGAAAAACTGTTTTTT. Its translation is CASSGQTGGKEKLFF.

This clone was counted only a few times. The chain recombines TRBV3-1 (or the pseudogene TRBV3-2) with TRBJ1-4; TRBD1 agrees at 8 bases. V gave up 9 bases and J gave up 4 bases; unmatched junction bases: 7. CDR3 length: 14 residues. Germline V CDR1 and CDR2: LGHDT, YNNKEL (reference sequence). The CDR3 nucleotides read TGTGCCAGAACCGGGACAGGAGGTAATGAAAAACTGTTTTTT. Amino acids: CARTGTGGNEKLFF.

The chain has TRBV28 and TRBJ2-7; 11 bases align to TRBD2. Per germline, CDR1 MDHEN and CDR2 SYDVKM. This CDR3 is 16 amino acids long. The junction had 7 bases not matched to a gene; V was cut back by 2 bases and J by 4 bases. CDR3 sequence reads: CASSLGTSGSGYEQYF. Here the CDR3 DNA reads TGTGCCAGCAGTTTAGGTACTAGCGGGAGCGGGTACGAGCAGTACTTC.

This rearrangement joins TRBV7-9 to TRBJ2-1; D not resolved. The length of the CDR3 is 16 residues. The ends were cut back, 1 base at V and 12 bases at J, with 22 bases in the middle. Looked up from germline, CDR1 is SEHNR and CDR2 is FQNEAQ (reference sequence). The CDR3 nucleotides read TGTGCCAGCAGCTTAGTCCCCGAGAAAGGCTATCTAGGGCAGTTCTTC. Its protein product is CASSLVPEKGYLGQFF. The complete variable domain, with remaining parts taken from reference TRBV7-9 and TRBJ2-1, reads DTGVSQNPRHKITKRGQNVTFRCDPISEHNRLYWYRQTLGQGPEFLTYFQNEAQLEKSRLLSDRFSAERPKGSFSTLEIQRTEQGDSAMYLCASSLVPEKGYLGQFFGPGTRLTVL.

The V call is TRBV19, the J call TRBJ1-6, with no clear D. CDR3 length: 19 residues. Looked up from germline, CDR1 is LNHDA and CDR2 is SQIVND (reference sequence). The germline V and J ends were trimmed by 0 bases and 0 bases, with 15 bases remaining between them. CDR3 region: CASSIDLLTESSYNSPLHF. DNA for the CDR3: TGTGCCAGTAGTATAGATCTCTTGACGGAGAGCTCCTATAATTCACCCCTCCACTTT. Using reference TRBV19 and TRBJ1-6 for the parts outside the CDR3, the full variable domain is DGGITQSPKYLFRKEGQNVTLSCEQNLNHDAMYWYRQDPGQGLRLIYYSQIVNDFQKGDIAEGYSVSREKKESFPLTVTSAQKNPTAFYLCASSIDLLTESSYNSPLHFGNGTRLTVT.

The chain recombines TRBV10-3 with TRBJ2-1; a possible D gene is TRBD2 (5 bases). The V end lost 6 bases, the J end lost 8 bases, and 17 bases lay between the germline ends. Per germline, CDR1 ENHRY and CDR2 SYGVKD. The CDR3 extends over 14 amino acids. The CDR3 reads CAIRSLEGRDEQFF. The CDR3 coding sequence is TGTGCCATCAGGAGCCTCGAGGGTAGGGATGAGCAGTTCTTC.

V gene TRBV15 combines with J gene TRBJ2-1; D is ambiguous. The CDR3 consists of 11 residues. The V gene lost 5 bases and the J gene lost 6 bases, with 5 bases spanning the gap. In germline, CDR1 is LNHNV, CDR2 YYDKDF (reference sequence). CDR3 nucleotide sequence: TGTGCCACCAGCTATTTCAATGAGCAGTTCTTC. As protein: CATSYFNEQFF.

This chain uses TRBV18 with TRBJ2-5, with D maybe TRBD1 (5 bases). The CDR3 contains 13 residues. Deletions cut 4 bases from V and 2 bases from J, with 8 bases between. Germline V gene data show CDR1 as KGHSH and CDR2 as LQKENI. CDR3 bases: TGTGCCAGCTCACTGGGGCAGCAAGAGACCCAGTACTTC. Its protein is CASSLGQQETQYF.

This chain joins TRBV7-9 and TRBJ2-1, with D possibly matching TRBD2 (5 bases). Looked up from germline, CDR1 is SEHNR and CDR2 is FQNEAQ (reference sequence). V was cut by 3 bases and J by 6 bases, with 18 bases left in between. The CDR3 runs to 16 residues. CDR3 residues: CASSFSAVVAPNEQFF. The CDR3 DNA follows: TGTGCCAGCAGCTTTAGCGCGGTGGTAGCGCCCAATGAGCAGTTCTTC.

The CDR3 bases are TGTGCCAGCAAGTTAGCGGGAGATGGTAATGAGCAGTTCTTC. Protein sequence: CASKLAGDGNEQFF. The chain links TRBV6-6 to TRBJ2-1, with 9 bases identical to TRBD2. The CDR3 runs 14 residues. The V and J ends lost 7 bases and 7 bases, in that order; junction bases with no gene match: 8. Germline CDR1 and CDR2: MNHNY and SVGAGI (reference sequence).

The chain carries TRBV7-2 and TRBJ2-1; D gene uncertain. Per the germline V gene, CDR1 is SGHTA and CDR2 is FQGNSA. This CDR3 is 14 amino acids long. The germline V and J ends were trimmed by 3 bases and 9 bases, with 15 bases remaining between them. The CDR3 region is CASSLMWQNGEQFF. The CDR3 nucleotides are TGTGCCAGCAGCTTGATGTGGCAGAATGGTGAGCAGTTCTTC.

The chain uses TRBV19 and TRBJ2-1, with 16 positions matching TRBD2. CDR3 size: 17 residues. J gave up 7 bases and V 4 bases, and 7 bases lay outside the gene matches. Germline CDR1 reads LNHDA; CDR2 reads SQIVND (reference sequence). The CDR3 DNA reads as TGTGCCAGTAGTAGAGCCGGGACTAGCGGGGGGGTAAATGAGCAGTTCTTC. Translating it yields CASSRAGTSGGVNEQFF.

This clone was seen a single time. V gene TRBV9 combines with J gene TRBJ1-2; no clear D gene. V lost 5 bases and J lost 4, with 18 bases in between. This CDR3 has 15 residues. The germline gives CDR1 SGDLS, CDR2 YYNGEE. Here the CDR3 DNA reads TGTGCCAGCAGTGAGAGCTGGGCACTGAGCTATGGCTACACCTTC. Translating gives CASSESWALSYGYTF.

The chain recombines TRBV28 with TRBJ2-3, with 10 positions matching TRBD2. Germline V gene sequence: CDR1 MDHEN, CDR2 SYDVKM. Losses at the gene ends were 4 bases for V and 1 base for J; bases not matched to a gene: 2. This CDR3 contains 15 residues. The CDR3: CASSSSGSGTDTQYF. The CDR3 DNA sequence: TGTGCCAGCAGTTCTAGCGGGAGTGGCACAGATACGCAGTATTTT.

This chain joins TRBV10-3 and TRBJ2-3; 11 bases line up with TRBD2. The CDR3 consists of 14 residues. Germline V lookup: CDR1 ENHRY, CDR2 SYGVKD. Trimming took 6 bases from V and 1 from J; bases not matched to a gene: 0. CDR3 nucleotides: TGTGCCATCAGGGGACTAGCGGGCACAGATACGCAGTATTTT. It is translated as CAIRGLAGTDTQYF.

This chain uses TRBV10-3 with TRBJ1-2, with D possibly matching TRBD1 (5 bases). The CDR3 runs to 15 residues. V was cut by 3 bases and J by 4 bases, with 15 bases left in between. CDR1 is ENHRY, CDR2 SYGVKD, per germline. In nucleotides, the CDR3 is TGTGCCATCAGTGACGCGGAGGGGCTTGGCTATGGCTACACCTTC. Its protein is CAISDAEGLGYGYTF.